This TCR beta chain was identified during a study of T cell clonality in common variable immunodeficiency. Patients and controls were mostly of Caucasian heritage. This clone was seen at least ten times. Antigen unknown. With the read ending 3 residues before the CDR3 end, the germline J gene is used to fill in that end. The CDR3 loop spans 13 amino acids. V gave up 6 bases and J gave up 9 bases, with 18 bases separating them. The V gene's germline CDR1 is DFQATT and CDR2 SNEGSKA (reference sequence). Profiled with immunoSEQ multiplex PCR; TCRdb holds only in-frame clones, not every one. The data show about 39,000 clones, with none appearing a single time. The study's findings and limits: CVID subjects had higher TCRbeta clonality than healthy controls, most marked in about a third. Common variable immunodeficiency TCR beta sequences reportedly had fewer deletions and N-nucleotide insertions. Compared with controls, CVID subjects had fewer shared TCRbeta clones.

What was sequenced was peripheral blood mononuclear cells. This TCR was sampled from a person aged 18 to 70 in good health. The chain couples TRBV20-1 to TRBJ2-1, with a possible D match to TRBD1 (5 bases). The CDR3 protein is CSARGRVNSEQFF. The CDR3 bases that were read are TGCAGTGCAAGGGGAAGGGTAAACTCTGAG.